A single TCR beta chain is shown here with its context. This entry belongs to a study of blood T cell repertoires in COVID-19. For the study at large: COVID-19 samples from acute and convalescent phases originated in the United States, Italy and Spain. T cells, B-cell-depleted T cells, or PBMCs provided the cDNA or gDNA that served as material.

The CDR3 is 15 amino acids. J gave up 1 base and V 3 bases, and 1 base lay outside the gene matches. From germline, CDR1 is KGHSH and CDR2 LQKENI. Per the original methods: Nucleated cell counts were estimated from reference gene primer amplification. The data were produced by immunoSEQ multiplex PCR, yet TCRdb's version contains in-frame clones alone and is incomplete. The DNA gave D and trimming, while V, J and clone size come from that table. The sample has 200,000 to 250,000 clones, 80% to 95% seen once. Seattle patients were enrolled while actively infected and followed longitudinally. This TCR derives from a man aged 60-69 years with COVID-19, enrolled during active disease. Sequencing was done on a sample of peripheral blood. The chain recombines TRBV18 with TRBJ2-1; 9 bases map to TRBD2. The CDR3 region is CASSPLAGSYNEQFF. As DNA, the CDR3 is TGTGCCAGCTCACCCCTAGCGGGGTCCTACAATGAGCAGTTCTTC. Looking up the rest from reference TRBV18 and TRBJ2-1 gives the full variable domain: NAGVMQNPRHLVRRRGQEARLRCSPMKGHSHVYWYRQLPEEGLKFMVYLQKENIIDESGMPKERFSAEFPKEGPSILRIQQVVRGDSAAYFCASSPLAGSYNEQFFGPGTRLTVL.